A selection of T cell receptor beta chains follows, all from one sample in a study of cytomegalovirus exposure and HLA in healthy donors. The method was immunoSEQ multiplex PCR; TCRdb's version includes in-frame clones alone and lacks a portion of them. This table holds approximately 150,000 clones, over 60% found once. Sequencing was performed on PBMCs. The receptors were sampled from a man aged 40-49 years in good health and CMV-seronegative. CDR3s include the opening cysteine and the closing phenylalanine or tryptophan. Each record gives: clone size, J gene, V gene, D gene, CDR3 protein, CDR3 DNA. The D gene is left open where the match is weak. Expanded clones are given a class, and other clones once, few, many or no size at all.

clone size: .; J gene: TRBJ2-7; V gene: TRBV19; D gene: .; CDR3 protein: CASSIDRAYEQYF; CDR3 DNA: TGTGCCAGTAGTATAGATCGGGCCTACGAGCAGTACTTC
clone size: once; J gene: TRBJ1-3; V gene: TRBV7-2; D gene: .; CDR3 protein: CASSFVTSGNTIYF; CDR3 DNA: TGTGCCAGCAGCTTTGTCACTAGCGGAAACACCATATATTTT
clone size: .; J gene: TRBJ1-6; V gene: TRBV18; D gene: .; CDR3 protein: CASSPEQDSPLHF; CDR3 DNA: TGTGCCAGCTCACCAGAACAGGATTCACCCCTCCACTTT
clone size: .; J gene: TRBJ2-7; V gene: TRBV6-1; D gene: TRBD2; CDR3 protein: CASKAVRGVYEQYF; CDR3 DNA: TGTGCCAGCAAGGCGGTACGGGGGGTCTACGAGCAGTACTTC
clone size: .; J gene: TRBJ1-1; V gene: TRBV30; D gene: TRBD1; CDR3 protein: CAWSAPGQSPENTEAFF; CDR3 DNA: TGTGCCTGGAGTGCCCCGGGACAGTCGCCCGAGAACACTGAAGCTTTCTTT
clone size: .; J gene: TRBJ2-7; V gene: TRBV7-9; D gene: TRBD2; CDR3 protein: CASSTTSGGAYEQYF; CDR3 DNA: TGTGCCAGCAGTACTACTAGCGGGGGGGCGTACGAGCAGTACTTC
clone size: .; J gene: TRBJ1-1; V gene: TRBV18; D gene: TRBD1; CDR3 protein: CASSPQQGGDEAFF; CDR3 DNA: TGTGCCAGCTCACCCCAACAAGGGGGCGATGAAGCTTTCTTT
clone size: .; J gene: TRBJ2-7; V gene: TRBV5-1; D gene: .; CDR3 protein: CASSLGTNYEQYF; CDR3 DNA: TGCGCCAGCAGCTTAGGGACAAACTACGAGCAGTACTTC
clone size: .; J gene: TRBJ2-7; V gene: TRBV19; D gene: .; CDR3 protein: CASSARDSPRMQYF; CDR3 DNA: TGTGCCAGTAGTGCCCGGGACTCACCTAGGATGCAGTACTTC
clone size: .; J gene: TRBJ2-7; V gene: TRBV21-1; D gene: .; CDR3 protein: CASSKVGSGDEQYF; CDR3 DNA: TGTGCCAGCAGCAAAGTCGGGAGCGGGGACGAGCAGTACTTC